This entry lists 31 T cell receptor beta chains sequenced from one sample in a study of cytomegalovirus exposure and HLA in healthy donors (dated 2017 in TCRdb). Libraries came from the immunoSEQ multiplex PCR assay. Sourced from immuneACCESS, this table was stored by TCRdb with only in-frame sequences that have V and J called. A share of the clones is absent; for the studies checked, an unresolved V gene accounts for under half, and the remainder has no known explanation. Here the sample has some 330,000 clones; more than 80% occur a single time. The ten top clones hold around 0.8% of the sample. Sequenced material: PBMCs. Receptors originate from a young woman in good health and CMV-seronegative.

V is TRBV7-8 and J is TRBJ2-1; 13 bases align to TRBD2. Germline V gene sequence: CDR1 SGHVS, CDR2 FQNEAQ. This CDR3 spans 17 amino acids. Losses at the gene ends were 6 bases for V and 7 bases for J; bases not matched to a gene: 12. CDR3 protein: CASSTNPGTSGINEQFF. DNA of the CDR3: TGTGCCAGCAGTACAAACCCCGGGACTAGCGGGATAAATGAGCAGTTCTTC. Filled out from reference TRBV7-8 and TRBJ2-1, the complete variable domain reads GAGVSQSPRYKVAKRGQDVALRCDPISGHVSLFWYQQALGQGPEFLTYFQNEAQLDKSGLPSDRFFAERPEGSVSTLKIQRTQQEDSAVYLCASSTNPGTSGINEQFFGPGTRLTVL.

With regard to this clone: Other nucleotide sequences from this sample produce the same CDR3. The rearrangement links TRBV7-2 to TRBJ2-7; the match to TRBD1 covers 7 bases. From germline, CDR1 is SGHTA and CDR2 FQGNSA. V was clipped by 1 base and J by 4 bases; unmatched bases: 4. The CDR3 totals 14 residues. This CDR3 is CASSLDRGPYEQYF. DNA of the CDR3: TGTGCCAGCAGCTTAGACAGGGGCCCATACGAGCAGTACTTC. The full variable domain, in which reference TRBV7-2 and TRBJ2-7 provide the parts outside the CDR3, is GAGVSQSPSNKVTEKGKDVELRCDPISGHTALYWYRQSLGQGLEFLIYFQGNSAPDKSGLPSDRFSAERTGGSVSTLTIQRTQQEDSAVYLCASSLDRGPYEQYFGPGTRLTVT.

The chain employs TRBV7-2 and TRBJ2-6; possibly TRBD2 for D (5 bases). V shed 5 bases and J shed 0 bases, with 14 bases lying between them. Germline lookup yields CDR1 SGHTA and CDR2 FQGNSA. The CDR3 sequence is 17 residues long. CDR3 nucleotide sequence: TGTGCCAGCAGCGCCCCGGGGAGACGCTCTGGGGCCAACGTCCTGACTTTC. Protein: CASSAPGRRSGANVLTF.

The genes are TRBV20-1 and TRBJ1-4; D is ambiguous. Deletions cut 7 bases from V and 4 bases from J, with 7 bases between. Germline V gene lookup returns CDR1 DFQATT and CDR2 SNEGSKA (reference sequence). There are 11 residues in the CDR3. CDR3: CSVGFNEKLFF. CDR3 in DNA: TGCAGTGTGGGCTTTAATGAAAAACTGTTTTTT.

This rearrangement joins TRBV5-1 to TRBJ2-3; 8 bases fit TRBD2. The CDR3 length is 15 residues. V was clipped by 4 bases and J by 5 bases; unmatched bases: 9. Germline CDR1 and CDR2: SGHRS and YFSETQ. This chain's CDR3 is CASSPGSLAGDTQYF. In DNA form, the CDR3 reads TGCGCCAGCAGCCCCGGATCGCTAGCGGGAGATACGCAGTATTTT.

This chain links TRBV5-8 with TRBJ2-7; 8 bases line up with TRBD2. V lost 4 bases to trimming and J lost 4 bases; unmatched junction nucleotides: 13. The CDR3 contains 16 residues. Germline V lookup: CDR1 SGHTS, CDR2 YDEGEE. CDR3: CASSKTLAGYIYEQYF. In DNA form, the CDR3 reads TGTGCCAGCAGCAAGACTTTAGCGGGATACATTTACGAGCAGTACTTC.

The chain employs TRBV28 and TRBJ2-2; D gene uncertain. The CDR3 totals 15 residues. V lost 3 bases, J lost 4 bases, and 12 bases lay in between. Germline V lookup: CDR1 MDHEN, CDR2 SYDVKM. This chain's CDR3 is CASSFGRVATGELFF. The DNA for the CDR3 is TGTGCCAGCAGTTTTGGCCGGGTGGCCACCGGGGAGCTGTTTTTT.

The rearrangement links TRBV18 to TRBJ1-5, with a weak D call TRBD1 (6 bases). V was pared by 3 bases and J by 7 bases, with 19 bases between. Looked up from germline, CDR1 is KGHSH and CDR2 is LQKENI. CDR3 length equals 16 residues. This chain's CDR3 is CASSPTGPEQWQPQHF. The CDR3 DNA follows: TGTGCCAGCTCACCGACAGGTCCTGAGCAATGGCAGCCCCAGCATTTT. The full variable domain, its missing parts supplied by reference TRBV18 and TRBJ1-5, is NAGVMQNPRHLVRRRGQEARLRCSPMKGHSHVYWYRQLPEEGLKFMVYLQKENIIDESGMPKERFSAEFPKEGPSILRIQQVVRGDSAAYFCASSPTGPEQWQPQHFGDGTRLSIL.

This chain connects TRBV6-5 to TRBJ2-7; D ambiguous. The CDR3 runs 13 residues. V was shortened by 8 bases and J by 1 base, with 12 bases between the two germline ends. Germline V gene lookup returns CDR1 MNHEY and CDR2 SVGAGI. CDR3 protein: CASLFYLSYEQYF. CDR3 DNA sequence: TGTGCCAGCCTTTTCTATCTTTCCTACGAGCAGTACTTC.

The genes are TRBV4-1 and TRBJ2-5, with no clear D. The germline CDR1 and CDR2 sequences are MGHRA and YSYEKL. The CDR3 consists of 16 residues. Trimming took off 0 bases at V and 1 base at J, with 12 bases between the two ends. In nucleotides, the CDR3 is TGCGCCAGCAGCCAAGACTCCGGGTTCGTCCAAGAGACCCAGTACTTC. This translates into CASSQDSGFVQETQYF.

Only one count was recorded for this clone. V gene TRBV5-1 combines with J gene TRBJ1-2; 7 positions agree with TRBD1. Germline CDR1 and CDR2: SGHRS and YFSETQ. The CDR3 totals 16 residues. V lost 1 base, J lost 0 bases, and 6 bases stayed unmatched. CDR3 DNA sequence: TGCGCCAGCAGCTTGAACCAGGGGGACGCTAACTATGGCTACACCTTC. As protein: CASSLNQGDANYGYTF.

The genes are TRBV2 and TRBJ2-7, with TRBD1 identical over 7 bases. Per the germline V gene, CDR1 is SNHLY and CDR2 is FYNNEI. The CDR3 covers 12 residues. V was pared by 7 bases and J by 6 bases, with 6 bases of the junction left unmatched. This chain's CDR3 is CASNYAGGEQYF. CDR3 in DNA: TGTGCCAGCAACTATGCAGGGGGCGAGCAGTACTTC.

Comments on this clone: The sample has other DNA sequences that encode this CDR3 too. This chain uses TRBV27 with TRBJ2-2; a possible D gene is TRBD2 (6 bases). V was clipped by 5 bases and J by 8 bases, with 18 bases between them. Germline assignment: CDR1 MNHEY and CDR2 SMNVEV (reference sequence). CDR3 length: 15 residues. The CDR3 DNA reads TGTGCCAGCAGTCCGGGACTGGCCGGGGTGGGGGAGCTGTTTTTT. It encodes CASSPGLAGVGELFF.

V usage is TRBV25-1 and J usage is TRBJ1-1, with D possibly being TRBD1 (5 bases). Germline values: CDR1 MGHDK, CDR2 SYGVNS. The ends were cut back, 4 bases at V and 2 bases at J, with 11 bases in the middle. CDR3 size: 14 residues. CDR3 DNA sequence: TGTGCCAGCAGTGCAACAGGACCAAACACTGAAGCTTTCTTT. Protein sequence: CASSATGPNTEAFF.

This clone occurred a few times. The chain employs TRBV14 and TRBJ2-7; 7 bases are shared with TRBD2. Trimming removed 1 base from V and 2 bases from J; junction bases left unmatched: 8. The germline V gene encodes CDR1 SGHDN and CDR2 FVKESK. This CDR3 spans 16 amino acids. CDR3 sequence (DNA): TGTGCCAGCAGCCAAGGGCTAGCGGATATACCCTACGAGCAGTACTTC. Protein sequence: CASSQGLADIPYEQYF.

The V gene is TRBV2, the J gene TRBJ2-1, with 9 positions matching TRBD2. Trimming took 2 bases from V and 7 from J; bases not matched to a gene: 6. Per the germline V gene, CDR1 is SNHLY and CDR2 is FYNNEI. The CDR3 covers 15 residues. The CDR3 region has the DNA TGTGCCAGCAGTGAACAGCGGGAGGTCGGTAATGAGCAGTTCTTC. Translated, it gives CASSEQREVGNEQFF.

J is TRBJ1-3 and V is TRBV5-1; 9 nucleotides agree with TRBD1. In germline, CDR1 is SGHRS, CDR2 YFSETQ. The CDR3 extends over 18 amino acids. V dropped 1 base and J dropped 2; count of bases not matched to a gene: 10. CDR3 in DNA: TGCGCCAGCAGCTTGACATCACAGGGGGCAGCGGCTGGAAACACCATATATTTT. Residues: CASSLTSQGAAAGNTIYF.

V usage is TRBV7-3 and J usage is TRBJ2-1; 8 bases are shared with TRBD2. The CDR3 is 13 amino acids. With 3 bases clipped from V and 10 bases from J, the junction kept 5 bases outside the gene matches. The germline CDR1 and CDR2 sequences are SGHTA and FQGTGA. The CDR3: CASSLGLGWEQFF. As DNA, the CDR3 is TGTGCCAGCAGCTTGGGACTAGGGTGGGAGCAGTTCTTC.

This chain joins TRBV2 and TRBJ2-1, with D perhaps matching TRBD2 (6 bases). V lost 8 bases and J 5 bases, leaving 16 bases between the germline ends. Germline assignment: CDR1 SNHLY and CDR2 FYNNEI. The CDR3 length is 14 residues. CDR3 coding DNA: TGTGCCAGCGGGGGGAGACTAGGAAACAATGAGCAGTTCTTC. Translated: CASGGRLGNNEQFF.

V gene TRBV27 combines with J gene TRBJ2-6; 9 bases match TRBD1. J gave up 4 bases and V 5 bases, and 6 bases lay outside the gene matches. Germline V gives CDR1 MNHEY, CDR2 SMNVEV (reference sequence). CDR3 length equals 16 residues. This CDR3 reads CASSPQGAGGANVLTF. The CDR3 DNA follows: TGTGCCAGCAGTCCACAGGGGGCGGGAGGGGCCAACGTCCTGACTTTC.

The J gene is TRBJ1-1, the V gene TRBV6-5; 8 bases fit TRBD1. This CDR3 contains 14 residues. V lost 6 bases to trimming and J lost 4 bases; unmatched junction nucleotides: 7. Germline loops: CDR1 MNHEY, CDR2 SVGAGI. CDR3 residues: CASSLTGATTEAFF. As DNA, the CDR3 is TGTGCCAGCAGCTTGACAGGGGCGACCACTGAAGCTTTCTTT.

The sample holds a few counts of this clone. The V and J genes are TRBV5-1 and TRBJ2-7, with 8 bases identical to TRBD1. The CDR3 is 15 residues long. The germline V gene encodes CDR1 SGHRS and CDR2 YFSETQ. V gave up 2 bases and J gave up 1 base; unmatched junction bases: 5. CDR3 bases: TGCGCCAGCAGCTTTTCCGGACAGGGTTCCTACGAGCAGTACTTC. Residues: CASSFSGQGSYEQYF.

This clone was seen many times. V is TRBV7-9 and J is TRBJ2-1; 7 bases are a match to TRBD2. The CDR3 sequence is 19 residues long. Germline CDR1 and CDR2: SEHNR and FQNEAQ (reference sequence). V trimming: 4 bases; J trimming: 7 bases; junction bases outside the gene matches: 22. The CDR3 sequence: CASSSPGRGRAGSKNEQFF. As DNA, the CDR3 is TGTGCCAGCAGCTCCCCTGGGAGGGGTCGAGCGGGATCTAAGAATGAGCAGTTCTTC. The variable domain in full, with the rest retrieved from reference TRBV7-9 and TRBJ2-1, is DTGVSQNPRHKITKRGQNVTFRCDPISEHNRLYWYRQTLGQGPEFLTYFQNEAQLEKSRLLSDRFSAERPKGSFSTLEIQRTEQGDSAMYLCASSSPGRGRAGSKNEQFFGPGTRLTVL.

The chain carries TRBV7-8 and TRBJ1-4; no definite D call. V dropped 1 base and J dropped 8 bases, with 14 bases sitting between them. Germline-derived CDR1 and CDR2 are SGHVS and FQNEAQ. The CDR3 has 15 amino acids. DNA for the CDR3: TGTGCCAGCAGCTTAGAAGTGGTCTCCGGGGAAAAACTGTTTTTT. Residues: CASSLEVVSGEKLFF.

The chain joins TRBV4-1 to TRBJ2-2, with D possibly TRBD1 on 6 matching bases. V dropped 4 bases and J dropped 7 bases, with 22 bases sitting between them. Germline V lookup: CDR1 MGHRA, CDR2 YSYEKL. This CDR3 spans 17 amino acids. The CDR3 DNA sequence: TGCGCCAGCAGCCCAGTGGGGCTTCGGTTCAGGGGCGGGGAGCTGTTTTTT. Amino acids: CASSPVGLRFRGGELFF.

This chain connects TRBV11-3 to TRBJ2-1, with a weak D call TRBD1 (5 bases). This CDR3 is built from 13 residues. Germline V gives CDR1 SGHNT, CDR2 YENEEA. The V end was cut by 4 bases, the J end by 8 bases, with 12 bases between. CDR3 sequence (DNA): TGTGCCAGCAGCTCCGTAACCAGGGATGAGCAGTTCTTC. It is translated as CASSSVTRDEQFF.

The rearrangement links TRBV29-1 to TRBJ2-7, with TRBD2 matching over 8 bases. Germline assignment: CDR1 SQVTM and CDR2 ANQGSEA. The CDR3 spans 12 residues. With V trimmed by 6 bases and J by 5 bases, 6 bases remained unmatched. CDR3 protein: CSVGTRANEQYF. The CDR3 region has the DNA TGCAGCGTAGGGACTAGGGCCAACGAGCAGTACTTC.

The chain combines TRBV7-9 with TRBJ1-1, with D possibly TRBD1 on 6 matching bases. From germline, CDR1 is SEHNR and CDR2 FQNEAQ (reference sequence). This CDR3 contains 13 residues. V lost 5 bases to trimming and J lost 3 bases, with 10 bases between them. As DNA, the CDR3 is TGTGCCAGCAGCCGTTCAGGGGACACTGAAGCTTTCTTT. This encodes CASSRSGDTEAFF.

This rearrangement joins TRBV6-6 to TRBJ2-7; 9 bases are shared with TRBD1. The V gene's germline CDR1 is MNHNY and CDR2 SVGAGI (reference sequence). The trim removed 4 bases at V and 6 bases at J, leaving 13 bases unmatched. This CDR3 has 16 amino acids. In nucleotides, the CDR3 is TGTGCCAGCAGTTCCAACGCTGGACAGGGGCTCCGCGAGCAGTACTTC. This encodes CASSSNAGQGLREQYF.

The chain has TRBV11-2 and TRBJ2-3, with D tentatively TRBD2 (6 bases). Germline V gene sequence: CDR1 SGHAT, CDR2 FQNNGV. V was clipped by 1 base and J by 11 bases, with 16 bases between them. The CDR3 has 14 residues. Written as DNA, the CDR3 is TGTGCCAGCAGCTTAGGGCCACGGACTATCGAGCAGTATTTT. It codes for CASSLGPRTIEQYF. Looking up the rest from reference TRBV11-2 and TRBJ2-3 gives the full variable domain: EAGVAQSPRYKIIEKRQSVAFWCNPISGHATLYWYQQILGQGPKLLIQFQNNGVVDDSQLPKDRFSAERLKGVDSTLKIQPAKLEDSAVYLCASSLGPRTIEQYFGPGTRLTVL.

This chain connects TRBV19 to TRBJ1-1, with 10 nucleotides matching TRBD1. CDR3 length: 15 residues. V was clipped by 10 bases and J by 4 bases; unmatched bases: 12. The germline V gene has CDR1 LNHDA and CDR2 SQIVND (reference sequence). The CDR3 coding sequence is TGTGCCACCCCCGGACAGGGGGGGACGAGCACTGAAGCTTTCTTT. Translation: CATPGQGGTSTEAFF. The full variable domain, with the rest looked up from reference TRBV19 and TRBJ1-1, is DGGITQSPKYLFRKEGQNVTLSCEQNLNHDAMYWYRQDPGQGLRLIYYSQIVNDFQKGDIAEGYSVSREKKESFPLTVTSAQKNPTAFYLCATPGQGGTSTEAFFGQGTRLTVV.